Below, one T cell receptor (beta chain) is given with its context. This sample stems from a study of blood T cell repertoires in COVID-19. In the source study's methods: Nucleated cell number was recorded as an estimate derived from reference gene primer amplification. The protocol was immunoSEQ multiplex PCR, while the TCRdb copy is restricted to in-frame clones and leaves out a portion. From that table come the V and J calls and clone size; the DNA was used to work out D and trimming. The data hold approximately 97,000 clones, with about 91% observed a single time. The Seattle patients, enrolled during active infection, were followed longitudinally. The sample consisted of peripheral blood. This receptor was obtained from a man in his fifties with COVID-19, enrolled during active disease.

The CDR3 region is CATSRDRARGEKLFF. The CDR3 nucleotides read TGTGCCACCAGCAGAGATCGAGCAAGGGGTGAAAAACTGTTTTTT. The genes are TRBV15 and TRBJ1-4, with D possibly TRBD1 on 5 matching bases. This CDR3 has 15 residues. Germline CDR1 reads LNHNV; CDR2 reads YYDKDF (reference sequence). Trimming left V 0 bases short and J 7 bases short, with 12 bases between.